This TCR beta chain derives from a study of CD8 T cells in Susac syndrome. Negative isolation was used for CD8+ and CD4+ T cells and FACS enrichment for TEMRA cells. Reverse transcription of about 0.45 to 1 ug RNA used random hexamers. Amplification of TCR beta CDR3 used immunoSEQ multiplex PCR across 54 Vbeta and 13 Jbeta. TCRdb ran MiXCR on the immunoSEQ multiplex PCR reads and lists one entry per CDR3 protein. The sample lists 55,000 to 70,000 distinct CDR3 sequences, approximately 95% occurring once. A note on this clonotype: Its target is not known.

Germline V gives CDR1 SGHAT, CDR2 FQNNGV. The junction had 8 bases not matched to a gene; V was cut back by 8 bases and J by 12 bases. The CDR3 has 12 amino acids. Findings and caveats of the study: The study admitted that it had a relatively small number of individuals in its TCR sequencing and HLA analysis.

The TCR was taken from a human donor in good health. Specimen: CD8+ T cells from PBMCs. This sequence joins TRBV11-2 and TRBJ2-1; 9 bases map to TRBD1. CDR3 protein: CASGGRTGVQFF. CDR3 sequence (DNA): TGTGCCAGCGGTGGGCGGACAGGGGTGCAGTTCTTC.